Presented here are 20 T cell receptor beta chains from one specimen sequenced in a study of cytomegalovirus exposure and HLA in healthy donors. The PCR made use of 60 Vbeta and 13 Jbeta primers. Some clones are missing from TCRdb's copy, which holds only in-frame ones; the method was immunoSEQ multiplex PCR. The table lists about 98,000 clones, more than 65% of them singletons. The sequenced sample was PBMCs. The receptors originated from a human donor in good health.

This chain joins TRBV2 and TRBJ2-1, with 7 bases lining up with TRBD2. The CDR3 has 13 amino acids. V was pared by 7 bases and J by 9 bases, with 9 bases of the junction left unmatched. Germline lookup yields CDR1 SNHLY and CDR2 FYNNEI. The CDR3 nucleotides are TGTGCCAGCATTGTTGCGCGGGAGTCTGAGCAGTTCTTC. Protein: CASIVARESEQFF.

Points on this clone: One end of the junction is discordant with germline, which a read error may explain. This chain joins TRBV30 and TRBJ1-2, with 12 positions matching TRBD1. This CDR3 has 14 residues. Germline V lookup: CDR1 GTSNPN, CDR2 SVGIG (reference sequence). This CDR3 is CAWSVQLGQGAEAF. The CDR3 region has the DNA TGTGCCTGGAGTGTACAGCTGGGACAGGGGGCTGAAGCCTTC.

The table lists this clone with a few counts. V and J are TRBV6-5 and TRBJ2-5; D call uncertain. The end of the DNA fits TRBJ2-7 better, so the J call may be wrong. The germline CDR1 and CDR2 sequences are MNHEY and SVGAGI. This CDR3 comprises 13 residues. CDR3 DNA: TGTGCCAGCATGAGACTCGCGCGGTACGAGCAGTACTTC. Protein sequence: CASMRLARYEQYF.

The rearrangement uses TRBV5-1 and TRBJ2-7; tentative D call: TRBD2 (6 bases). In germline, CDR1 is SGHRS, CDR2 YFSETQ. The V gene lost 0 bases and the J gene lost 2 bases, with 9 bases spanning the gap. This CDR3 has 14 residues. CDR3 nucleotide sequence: TGCGCCAGCAGCTTGGTGTCGGGGGCCTACGAGCAGTACTTC. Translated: CASSLVSGAYEQYF.

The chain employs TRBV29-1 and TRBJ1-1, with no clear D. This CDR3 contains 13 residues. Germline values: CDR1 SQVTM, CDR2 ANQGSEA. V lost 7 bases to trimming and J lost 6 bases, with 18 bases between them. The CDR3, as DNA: TGCAGCGGACTGCTCTCGGCCCGCGCTGAAGCTTTCTTT. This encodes CSGLLSARAEAFF.

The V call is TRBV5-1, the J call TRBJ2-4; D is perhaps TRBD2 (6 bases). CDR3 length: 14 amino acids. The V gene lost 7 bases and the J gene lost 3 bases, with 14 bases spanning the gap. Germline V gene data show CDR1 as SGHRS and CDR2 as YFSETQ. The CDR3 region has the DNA TGCGCCAGCGGCGGGGAGTCCGGCAAAAACATTCAGTACTTC. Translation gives CASGGESGKNIQYF.

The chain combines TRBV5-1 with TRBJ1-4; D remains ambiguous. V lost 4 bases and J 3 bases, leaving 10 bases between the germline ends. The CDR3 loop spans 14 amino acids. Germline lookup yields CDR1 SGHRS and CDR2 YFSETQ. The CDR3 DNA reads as TGCGCCAGCAGCATGGAGACACCTAATGAAAAACTGTTTTTT. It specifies CASSMETPNEKLFF.

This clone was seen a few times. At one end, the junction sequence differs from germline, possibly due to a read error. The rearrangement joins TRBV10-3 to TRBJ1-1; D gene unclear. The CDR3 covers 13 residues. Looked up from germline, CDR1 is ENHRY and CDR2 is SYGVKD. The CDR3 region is CAISDGRETGAFF. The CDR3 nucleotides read TGTGCCATCAGTGATGGGCGGGAAACTGGAGCTTTCTTT.

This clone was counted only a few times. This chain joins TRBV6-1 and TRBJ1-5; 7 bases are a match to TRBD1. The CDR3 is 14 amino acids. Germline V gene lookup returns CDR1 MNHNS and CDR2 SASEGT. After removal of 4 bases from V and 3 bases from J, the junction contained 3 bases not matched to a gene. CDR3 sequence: CASSVDRVNQPQHF. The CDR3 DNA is TGTGCCAGCAGTGTAGACAGGGTCAATCAGCCCCAGCATTTT.

CDR3 loop: CASSSDRSEQFF. The CDR3 nucleotides are TGTGCCAGCAGTTCAGACAGGAGTGAGCAGTTCTTC. V and J are TRBV2 and TRBJ2-1; D possibly corresponds to TRBD1 (6 bases). Trimming removed 5 bases at V and 9 bases at J, with 11 bases between. The CDR3 covers 12 residues. Germline V gives CDR1 SNHLY, CDR2 FYNNEI.

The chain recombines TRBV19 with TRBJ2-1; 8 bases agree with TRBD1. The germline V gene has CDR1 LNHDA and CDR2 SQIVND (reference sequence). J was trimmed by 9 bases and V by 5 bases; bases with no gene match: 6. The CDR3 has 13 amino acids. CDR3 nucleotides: TGTGCCAGTAGTTTCAGGGGGCAGGGTGAGCAGTTCTTC. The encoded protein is CASSFRGQGEQFF.

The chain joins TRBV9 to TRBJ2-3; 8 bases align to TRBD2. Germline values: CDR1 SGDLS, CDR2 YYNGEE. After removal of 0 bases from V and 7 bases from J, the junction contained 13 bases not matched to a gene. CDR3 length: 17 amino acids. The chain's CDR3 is CASSVGSGRGAGNTQYF. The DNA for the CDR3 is TGTGCCAGCAGCGTAGGTTCCGGGAGGGGAGCTGGGAATACGCAGTATTTT.

The CDR3 loop reads CASTLGTSTDTQYF. CDR3 bases: TGTGCCAGCACCCTTGGGACTAGCACAGATACGCAGTATTTT. The J gene is TRBJ2-3, the V gene TRBV6-1, with D perhaps TRBD2 (6 bases). The germline gives CDR1 MNHNS, CDR2 SASEGT. This CDR3 is 14 amino acids long. The germline V and J ends were trimmed by 7 bases and 0 bases, with 11 bases remaining between them.

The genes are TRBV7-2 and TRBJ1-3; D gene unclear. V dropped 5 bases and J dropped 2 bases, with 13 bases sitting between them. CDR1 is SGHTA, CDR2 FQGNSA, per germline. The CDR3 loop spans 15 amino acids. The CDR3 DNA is TGTGCCAGCAGCCCCGACTGGGTGACTGGAAACACCATATATTTT. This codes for CASSPDWVTGNTIYF.

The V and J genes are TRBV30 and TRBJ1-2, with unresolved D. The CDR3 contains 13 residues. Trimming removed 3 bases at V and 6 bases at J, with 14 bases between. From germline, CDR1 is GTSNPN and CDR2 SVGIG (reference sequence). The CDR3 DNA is TGTGCCTGGAGACCGTACGTCGGGGATGGCTACACCTTC. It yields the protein CAWRPYVGDGYTF.

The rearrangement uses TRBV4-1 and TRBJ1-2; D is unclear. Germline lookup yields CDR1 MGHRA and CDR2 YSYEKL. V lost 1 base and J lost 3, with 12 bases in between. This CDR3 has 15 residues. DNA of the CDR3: TGCGCCAGCAGCCAAGTCCCGGTCATCGACTATGGCTACACCTTC. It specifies CASSQVPVIDYGYTF.

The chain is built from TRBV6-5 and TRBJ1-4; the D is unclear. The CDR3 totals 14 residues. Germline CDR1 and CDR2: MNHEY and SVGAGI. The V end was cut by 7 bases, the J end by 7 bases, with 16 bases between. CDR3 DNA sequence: TGTGCCAGCAAGTTGGAGGGAGTTGGTGAAAAACTGTTTTTT. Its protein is CASKLEGVGEKLFF.

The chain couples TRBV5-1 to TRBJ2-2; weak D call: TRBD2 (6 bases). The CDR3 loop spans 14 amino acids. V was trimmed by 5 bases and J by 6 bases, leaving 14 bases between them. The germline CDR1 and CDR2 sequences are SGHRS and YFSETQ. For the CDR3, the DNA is TGCGCCAGCAGTATTAGCGGAAACTCCGGGGAGCTGTTTTTT. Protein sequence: CASSISGNSGELFF.

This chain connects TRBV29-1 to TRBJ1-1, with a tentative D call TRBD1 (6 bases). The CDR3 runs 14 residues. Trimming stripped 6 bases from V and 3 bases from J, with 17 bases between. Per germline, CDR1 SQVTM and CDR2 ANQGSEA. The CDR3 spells CSVLTGGLDTEAFF. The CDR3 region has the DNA TGCAGCGTACTGACAGGCGGATTGGACACTGAAGCTTTCTTT.

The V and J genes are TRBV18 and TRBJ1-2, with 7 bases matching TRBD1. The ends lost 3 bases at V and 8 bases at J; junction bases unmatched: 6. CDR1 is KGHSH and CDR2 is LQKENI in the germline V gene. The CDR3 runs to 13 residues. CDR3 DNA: TGTGCCAGCTCACCTGACAGGGCGAGCGGCTACACCTTC. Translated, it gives CASSPDRASGYTF.